The rows below give T cell receptor beta chains drawn from one sample of a study of OX40 agonist ivuxolimab in advanced cancers. Measured with immunoSEQ multiplex PCR; TCRdb has only the in-frame clones, and not every one. Among about 110,000 clones listed, more than 70% were seen once. This specimen was CD4+ or CD8+ T cells sorted from blood, taken in a trial of the OX40 agonist ivuxolimab. The source is an adult with an advanced solid tumor such as melanoma, head and neck, liver or kidney cancer. CDR3s include the opening cysteine and the closing phenylalanine or tryptophan. D genes are given only for firm matches. Rows may omit the clone size; those that give it use once, few, many or a size class.

cdr3_aa cdr3_nt v_call clone_size j_call d_call
CASRPSGGNEQFF TGTGCCAGCAGACCGAGCGGAGGCAATGAGCAGTTCTTC TRBV27 . TRBJ2-1 .
CASSQDRARPGSGELFF TGTGCCAGCAGCCAGGACCGGGCCCGCCCCGGTAGCGGGGAGCTGTTTTTT TRBV4-2 . TRBJ2-2 .
CASSPGDVGSYEQYF TGTGCCAGCAGCCCGGGAGACGTCGGCTCCTACGAGCAGTACTTC TRBV5-5 . TRBJ2-7 .
CASSLEGTIYEQYF TGTGCCAGCAGCTTAGAAGGGACTATTTACGAGCAGTACTTC TRBV7-2 . TRBJ2-7 TRBD2
CASSLGISAATNEKLFF TGTGCCAGCAGCTTAGGAATTTCAGCTGCAACTAATGAAAAACTGTTTTTT TRBV2 . TRBJ1-4 .
CASSQGVGEASDTQYF TGCGCCAGCAGCCAAGGGGTAGGGGAGGCCTCAGATACGCAGTATTTT TRBV4-1 . TRBJ2-3 .
CASSLGGQIYGYTF TGTGCCAGCAGCTTAGGTGGCCAGATATATGGCTACACCTTC TRBV7-9 . TRBJ1-2 .
CASSQDGPAIYTF TGTGCCAGCAGCCAAGATGGTCCCGCTATCTACACCTTC TRBV14 . TRBJ1-2 .
CASSLSGSYEQYF TGTGCCAGCAGTTTATCGGGGTCCTACGAGCAGTACTTC TRBV27 . TRBJ2-7 .
CASSEGGYGVNGYTF TGTGCCAGCAGTGAAGGGGGTTACGGGGTCAATGGCTACACCTTC TRBV25-1 . TRBJ1-2 .
CASSLKAGLADAHLTQYF TGTGCCAGCAGTTTAAAGGCGGGACTAGCGGACGCCCACTTGACCCAGTACTTC TRBV28 . TRBJ2-5 TRBD2
CASSFPQRGSEAFF TGTGCCAGCAGCTTTCCCCAAAGGGGGTCTGAAGCTTTCTTT TRBV5-6 . TRBJ1-1 .
CASSLLGGDGYTF TGCGCCAGCAGCTTGCTGGGAGGGGATGGCTACACCTTC TRBV5-1 . TRBJ1-2 .
CAWSGDLLETQYF TGTGCCTGGAGTGGGGATCTCCTTGAGACCCAGTACTTC TRBV30 . TRBJ2-5 .
CASSRARDTLYEQYF TGTGCCAGCAGCCGAGCCCGGGACACACTCTACGAGCAGTACTTC TRBV4-2 . TRBJ2-7 .
CASSLDSPGLAGYLFF TGTGCTAGCAGCTTAGATAGTCCGGGACTAGCGGGATATCTGTTCTTC TRBV7-7 once TRBJ2-1 TRBD2
CAISTGDQPQHF TGTGCCATCAGTACAGGGGATCAGCCCCAGCATTTT TRBV10-3 . TRBJ1-5 TRBD1
CASSISWGTGANVLTF TGTGCCAGTAGTATCAGTTGGGGAACTGGGGCCAACGTCCTGACTTTC TRBV19 . TRBJ2-6 .
CASRKLRDPGNTIYF TGTGCCAGCAGAAAGTTAAGGGATCCTGGAAACACCATATATTTT TRBV2 . TRBJ1-3 .
CASSISSTGGRQPQHF TGTGCCAGTAGTATCAGCTCGACAGGGGGGCGTCAGCCCCAGCATTTT TRBV19 . TRBJ1-5 TRBD1
CASSVLAGAPGGRTQYF TGTGCCAGCAGCGTACTAGCGGGGGCCCCGGGTGGGCGGACGCAGTATTTT TRBV9 . TRBJ2-3 TRBD2
CAWRDKRYREETQYF TGTGCCTGGAGAGATAAGCGGTACAGGGAAGAGACCCAGTACTTC TRBV30 . TRBJ2-5 .
CASSLDARGTQHF TGTGCCAGCAGCTTAGATGCCCGAGGGACCCAGCATTTT TRBV7-8 once TRBJ1-5 .
CASSQDLRLGHLAKNIQYF TGCGCCAGCAGCCAAGATCTTAGGCTGGGGCATCTAGCCAAAAACATTCAGTACTTC TRBV4-3 . TRBJ2-4 .
CAISEAGGSNQPQHF TGTGCCATCAGTGAGGCGGGGGGTAGCAATCAGCCCCAGCATTTT TRBV10-3 . TRBJ1-5 .
CASSPTGVSREAFF TGTGCCAGCAGCCCGACAGGGGTCAGCCGTGAAGCTTTCTTT TRBV11-2 . TRBJ1-1 TRBD1
CASTSGEETQYF TGTGCCAGCACTTCGGGGGAAGAGACCCAGTACTTC TRBV6-5 . TRBJ2-5 .
CASSSLGGDGETQYF TGTGCCAGCAGCTCCTTGGGGGGGGATGGGGAGACCCAGTACTTC TRBV11-2 . TRBJ2-5 TRBD2
CASSRSGGPDTQYF TGTGCCTCCTCGCGTAGCGGGGGGCCAGATACGCAGTATTTT TRBV30 . TRBJ2-3 TRBD2
CASSWDMDTGELFF TGTGCCAGCAGCTGGGATATGGACACCGGGGAGCTGTTTTTT TRBV5-4 . TRBJ2-2 .
CASIPGLDSRELFF TGTGCCAGCATTCCGGGACTAGATAGTAGGGAGCTGTTTTTT TRBV6-5 few TRBJ2-2 TRBD2
CASSSLAVKETQYF TGCGCCAGCAGCTCCCTGGCGGTGAAAGAGACCCAGTACTTC TRBV5-1 . TRBJ2-5 .
CASVFGQSGSGNTIYF TGTGCCAGCGTTTTCGGGCAGTCTGGTTCTGGAAACACCATATATTTT TRBV6-6 . TRBJ1-3 .
CASTTGGDSNQPQHF TGTGCCAGCACCACCGGGGGGGATAGCAATCAGCCCCAGCATTTT TRBV7-2 few TRBJ1-5 .
CASSRGLAGGGGNIQYF TGTGCCAGTAGCCGGGGACTAGCGGGAGGCGGGGGAAACATTCAGTACTTC TRBV19 . TRBJ2-4 TRBD2
CASSANSEQYF TGCGCCAGCAGCGCAAACAGCGAGCAGTACTTC TRBV5-1 . TRBJ2-7 .
CASSKLGYEQYF TGTGCCAGTAGTAAGTTGGGCTACGAGCAGTACTTC TRBV19 . TRBJ2-7 .
CASSAWATEAFF TGTGCCAGCAGTGCGTGGGCAACTGAAGCTTTCTTT TRBV2 . TRBJ1-1 .
CASSPQGRGLNYGYTF TGTGCCAGCTCACCACAGGGGAGGGGCCTTAACTATGGCTACACCTTC TRBV18 . TRBJ1-2 .
CASSQDGSGPSHNEQFF TGCGCCAGCAGCCAAGATGGGAGCGGACCTTCGCACAATGAGCAGTTCTTC TRBV4-1 . TRBJ2-1 .
CASHRVSYNEQFF TGTGCTAGCCACAGGGTATCCTACAATGAGCAGTTCTTC TRBV7-7 . TRBJ2-1 .
CASTLGWGLGDTEAFF TGTGCCAGCACCCTGGGCTGGGGGCTAGGAGACACTGAAGCTTTCTTT TRBV7-2 . TRBJ1-1 .
CASSQVGGRRIDNEQFF TGTGCCAGCTCACAAGTAGGGGGACGGAGGATCGACAATGAGCAGTTCTTC TRBV18 . TRBJ2-1 .
CASSLEPDTQYF TGTGCCAGCAGCTTAGAACCCGATACGCAGTATTTT TRBV11-3 . TRBJ2-3 .
CASSRGLAAYNEQFF TGCGCCAGCAGCAGGGGACTAGCGGCTTACAATGAGCAGTTCTTC TRBV5-1 . TRBJ2-1 TRBD2